One sample yielded the 29 T cell receptor beta chains listed below, sequenced in a study of early T cells in non-severe SARS-CoV-2 infection. TCRdb fed the 5' RACE reads into MiXCR, producing one record per CDR3 protein. The table records 70,000 to 85,000 distinct CDR3 sequences, around 12% of them present only once. The sequenced sample was whole blood, obtained at baseline. Every receptor here comes from an adult who was a healthcare worker with PCR-confirmed SARS-CoV-2 infection or an uninfected control (not recorded which). The donor label of this sample is uncertain.

V usage is TRBV7-2 and J usage is TRBJ2-5; 10 bases are a match to TRBD2. Germline V lookup: CDR1 SGHTA, CDR2 FQGNSA. The CDR3 extends over 16 amino acids. V trimming: 0 bases; J trimming: 1 base; junction bases outside the gene matches: 2. CDR3 bases: TGTGCCAGCAGCTTAGCTCTAGCGGGGGCCCAAGAGACCCAGTACTTC. This codes for CASSLALAGAQETQYF.

This sequence joins TRBV5-1 and TRBJ2-1; TRBD2 matches 9 bases. Looked up from germline, CDR1 is SGHRS and CDR2 is YFSETQ. J was trimmed by 4 bases and V by 1 base; bases with no gene match: 3. The CDR3 runs to 15 residues. The CDR3 nucleotides are TGCGCCAGCAGCTTGCCTAGCGGGGAATACAATGAGCAGTTCTTC. Its translation: CASSLPSGEYNEQFF.

This clonotype was detected many times. The rearrangement joins TRBV10-2 to TRBJ2-1; either TRBD1 or TRBD2 may fit D (5 bases each). From germline, CDR1 is WSHSY and CDR2 SAAADI. The ends were cut back, 0 bases at V and 7 bases at J, with 13 bases in the middle. The CDR3 totals 15 residues. This chain's CDR3 is CASSESGDRGNEQFF. In nucleotides, the CDR3 is TGCGCCAGCAGTGAGTCGGGGGACCGAGGTAATGAGCAGTTCTTC.

The chain couples TRBV6-5 to TRBJ2-1; 7 nucleotides line up with TRBD2. This CDR3 has 17 residues. Germline trimming cut 2 bases from V and 3 bases from J; bases unmatched to any gene: 10. The germline V gene encodes CDR1 MNHEY and CDR2 SVGAGI. The CDR3 bases are TGTGCCAGCAGTTACGGCGGGGGAGGCGGCCACTACAATGAGCAGTTCTTC. It yields the protein CASSYGGGGGHYNEQFF.

This clonotype was seen at least ten times. The rearrangement links TRBV4-3 to TRBJ1-2; D is unclear. Germline assignment: CDR1 LGHNA and CDR2 YSLEER. This CDR3 is 14 amino acids long. Trimming took 0 bases from V and 1 from J, leaving 6 bases between them. The CDR3 spells CASSQERSNYGYTF. CDR3 coding DNA: TGCGCCAGCAGCCAAGAACGGAGTAACTATGGCTACACCTTC.

There are many counts of this clonotype. The chain links TRBV20-1 to TRBJ2-7; no clear D gene. Per germline, CDR1 DFQATT and CDR2 SNEGSKA (reference sequence). V shed 3 bases and J shed 0 bases, with 6 bases lying between them. The CDR3 has 12 residues. The CDR3 reads CSARQSSYEQYF. In DNA form, the CDR3 reads TGCAGTGCTAGGCAGAGCTCCTACGAGCAGTACTTC.

The J gene is TRBJ1-1, the V gene TRBV29-1; TRBD1 matches at 7 bases. The CDR3 runs 12 residues. Germline trimming cut 5 bases from V and 1 base from J; bases unmatched to any gene: 1. The germline V gene encodes CDR1 SQVTM and CDR2 ANQGSEA. The CDR3 spells CSVNRGNTEAFF. Here the CDR3 DNA reads TGCAGCGTTAACAGGGGGAACACTGAAGCTTTCTTT.

In its sample, this clonotype was seen many times. The genes are TRBV7-3 and TRBJ1-1; the D is unclear. The CDR3 consists of 13 residues. V lost 3 bases and J lost 3, with 8 bases in between. The germline CDR1 and CDR2 sequences are SGHTA and FQGTGA. CDR3 DNA: TGTGCCAGCAGCTTTAGCCTTGACACTGAAGCTTTCTTT. This encodes CASSFSLDTEAFF.

This clonotype was detected ten times or more. V and J are TRBV18 and TRBJ1-2; possible D gene TRBD1, 6 bases. The CDR3 has 14 residues. In germline, CDR1 is KGHSH, CDR2 LQKENI. V was clipped by 2 bases and J by 6 bases, with 13 bases between them. In nucleotides, the CDR3 is TGTGCCAGCTCACCAGGTTCCGGGGGCGATGGCTACACCTTC. Its protein is CASSPGSGGDGYTF.

This rearrangement joins TRBV10-3 to TRBJ2-2; D uncertain. V lost 10 bases to trimming and J lost 0 bases, with 12 bases between them. From germline, CDR1 is ENHRY and CDR2 SYGVKD. The CDR3 has 14 amino acids. CDR3 residues: CATGLGANTGELFF. In DNA, the CDR3 is TGTGCCACCGGGCTTGGAGCGAACACCGGGGAGCTGTTTTTT.

The chain couples TRBV6-2 or TRBV6-3 to TRBJ2-5; 8 bases are a match to TRBD2. The CDR3 runs to 16 residues. The V segment lost 0 bases and the J segment 2 bases; nucleotides outside the gene matches: 5. Germline V gene sequence: CDR1 MNHEY, CDR2 SVGEGT. CDR3 DNA: TGTGCCAGCAGTTACTCACTAGCGGACCAACAAGAGACCCAGTACTTC. Translation gives CASSYSLADQQETQYF.

This clonotype was recorded a few times. This chain connects TRBV7-2 to TRBJ2-7; D may be TRBD1 or TRBD2 (5 bases each). The CDR3 runs to 15 residues. Trimming cost V 5 bases and J 1 base, with 15 bases left between them. From germline, CDR1 is SGHTA and CDR2 FQGNSA. The DNA for the CDR3 is TGTGCCAGCAGCCCCAGGGCAAGCGGTTCCTACGAGCAGTACTTC. It specifies CASSPRASGSYEQYF.

This clonotype was picked up many times. This chain uses TRBV20-1 with TRBJ1-1; no reliable D call. Germline assignment: CDR1 DFQATT and CDR2 SNEGSKA (reference sequence). V was trimmed by 7 bases and J by 9 bases, leaving 24 bases between them. The CDR3 runs 14 residues. CDR3 bases: TGCAGTGTTATTTATGAGGGTTTCCCACCTCAAGCTTTCTTT. Translated, it gives CSVIYEGFPPQAFF.

The chain carries TRBV11-3 and TRBJ2-3; D may be TRBD2 (5 bases). Trimming left V 1 base short and J 0 bases short, with 8 bases between. The CDR3 has 15 residues. Germline V gene lookup returns CDR1 SGHNT and CDR2 YENEEA. The CDR3 reads CASSLGGLSTDTQYF. CDR3 nucleotide sequence: TGTGCCAGCAGCTTAGGTGGACTTAGCACAGATACGCAGTATTTT.

This clonotype occurred many times. V and J are TRBV7-2 and TRBJ2-3; 8 bases agree with TRBD2. After removal of 3 bases from V and 1 base from J, the junction contained 3 bases not matched to a gene. There are 15 residues in the CDR3. CDR1 is SGHTA, CDR2 FQGNSA, per germline. The CDR3 nucleotides are TGTGCCAGCAGCTTGTGGCGGGGGGGCACAGATACGCAGTATTTT. It encodes CASSLWRGGTDTQYF. Complete variable domain (other parts from reference TRBV7-2 and TRBJ2-3): GAGVSQSPSNKVTEKGKDVELRCDPISGHTALYWYRQSLGQGLEFLIYFQGNSAPDKSGLPSDRFSAERTGGSVSTLTIQRTQQEDSAVYLCASSLWRGGTDTQYFGPGTRLTVL.

The chain uses TRBV2 and TRBJ2-1; unclear D gene. V was trimmed by 7 bases and J by 8 bases, leaving 12 bases between them. Germline V gives CDR1 SNHLY, CDR2 FYNNEI. This CDR3 region has 12 residues. CDR3 bases: TGTGCCAGCACCCTCCGAAGAGATGAGCAGTTCTTC. Translated: CASTLRRDEQFF.

The chain has TRBV29-1 and TRBJ2-3; D ambiguous. The V end was cut by 4 bases, the J end by 2 bases, with 16 bases between. Germline V gene lookup returns CDR1 SQVTM and CDR2 ANQGSEA. The CDR3 runs to 15 residues. For the CDR3, the DNA is TGCAGCGTTGGGGAAGCATTCTCCTACACAGATACGCAGTATTTT. Translated, it gives CSVGEAFSYTDTQYF.

This chain joins TRBV20-1 and TRBJ2-3; TRBD1 aligns across 7 bases. Trimming cost V 6 bases and J 5 bases; bases outside gene matches: 8. The CDR3 covers 13 residues. CDR1 and CDR2 (germline): DFQATT, SNEGSKA (reference sequence). The CDR3 nucleotides read TGCAGTGCGACGCCGACAGGGCGAGATACGCAGTATTTT. Translation gives CSATPTGRDTQYF.

The chain employs TRBV9 and TRBJ1-2; 8 bases are shared with TRBD1. Trimming took 4 bases from V and 5 from J; bases not matched to a gene: 10. This CDR3 has 15 residues. Germline V lookup: CDR1 SGDLS, CDR2 YYNGEE. The CDR3 DNA is TGTGCCAGCAGCCAACTGACAGGGGAGGCGTATGGCTACACCTTC. Amino acid sequence: CASSQLTGEAYGYTF.

In this sample, this clonotype turned up many times. The V gene is TRBV7-2, the J gene TRBJ1-6; D not resolved. Looked up from germline, CDR1 is SGHTA and CDR2 is FQGNSA. The CDR3 spans 11 residues. V gave up 4 bases and J gave up 14 bases, with 9 bases separating them. CDR3 nucleotide sequence: TGTGCCAGCAGCTCCCGCGGGACCCTCCACTTT. As protein: CASSSRGTLHF. Full variable domain (missing parts from reference TRBV7-2 and TRBJ1-6): GAGVSQSPSNKVTEKGKDVELRCDPISGHTALYWYRQSLGQGLEFLIYFQGNSAPDKSGLPSDRFSAERTGGSVSTLTIQRTQQEDSAVYLCASSSRGTLHFGNGTRLTVT.

This sequence joins TRBV18 and TRBJ2-5, with a weak D call TRBD2 (5 bases). Per germline, CDR1 KGHSH and CDR2 LQKENI. V lost 3 bases and J 6 bases, leaving 14 bases between the germline ends. The CDR3 runs to 14 residues. The CDR3 region is CASSPTEGAKTQYF. The CDR3 DNA sequence: TGTGCCAGCTCACCTACAGAGGGAGCCAAGACCCAGTACTTC.

The rearrangement links TRBV2 to TRBJ2-4, with D possibly called TRBD1 or TRBD2 (5 bases each). The CDR3 runs to 15 residues. From germline, CDR1 is SNHLY and CDR2 FYNNEI. V lost 6 bases and J 1 base, leaving 13 bases between the germline ends. CDR3 protein: CASSPGRNAKNIQYF. The DNA for the CDR3 is TGTGCCAGCAGCCCGGGACGTAACGCCAAAAACATTCAGTACTTC.

This clonotype was seen repeatedly, ten times or more. The V call is TRBV4-3, the J call TRBJ2-3; TRBD2 matches 10 bases. Germline V lookup: CDR1 LGHNA, CDR2 YSLEER. This CDR3 comprises 14 residues. V shed 3 bases, J shed 6 bases, and the junction held 3 bases outside the gene matches. The CDR3 loop reads CASSHLTSGDTQYF. The CDR3 DNA reads as TGCGCCAGCAGCCACCTGACTAGCGGGGATACGCAGTATTTT.

J is TRBJ2-3 and V is TRBV5-1; 10 nucleotides line up with TRBD2. V gave up 7 bases and J gave up 8 bases; unmatched junction bases: 10. CDR3 length: 14 amino acids. Germline V gene lookup returns CDR1 SGHRS and CDR2 YFSETQ. CDR3 amino acids: CASEWFPSGSTQYF. The CDR3 nucleotides are TGCGCCAGCGAGTGGTTCCCTAGCGGGAGTACGCAGTATTTT.

DNA of the CDR3: TGTGCCAGCAGCATGGGGGTAGATACGCAGTATTTT. Translation gives CASSMGVDTQYF. The chain uses TRBV7-2 and TRBJ2-3; the D call may be TRBD1 or TRBD2 (5 bases each). The germline V and J ends were trimmed by 5 bases and 5 bases, with 8 bases remaining between them. The CDR3 contains 12 residues. Germline V gene sequence: CDR1 SGHTA, CDR2 FQGNSA.

This rearrangement joins TRBV9 to TRBJ2-2; 7 bases agree with TRBD2. In germline, CDR1 is SGDLS, CDR2 YYNGEE. There are 16 residues in the CDR3. The junction had 7 bases not matched to a gene; V was cut back by 0 bases and J by 5 bases. This CDR3 reads CASSVGGLSGTGELFF. CDR3 DNA sequence: TGTGCCAGCAGCGTAGGGGGACTATCCGGGACCGGGGAGCTGTTTTTT.

The sample holds a few counts of this clonotype. J is TRBJ2-2 and V is TRBV5-1; D may be TRBD2 (5 bases). Germline CDR1 SGHRS, CDR2 YFSETQ. The CDR3 is 15 residues long. Trimming removed 4 bases at V and 2 bases at J, with 12 bases between. The CDR3 is CASSPARVNTGELFF. CDR3 coding DNA: TGCGCCAGCAGCCCGGCGAGGGTAAACACCGGGGAGCTGTTTTTT.

V and J are TRBV4-3 and TRBJ1-4, with D unresolved. This CDR3 is built from 15 residues. The germline gives CDR1 LGHNA, CDR2 YSLEER. V was cut by 0 bases and J by 4 bases, with 9 bases left in between. The CDR3: CASSQDRPVNEKLFF. In DNA form, the CDR3 reads TGCGCCAGCAGCCAAGATAGGCCAGTTAATGAAAAACTGTTTTTT.

This clonotype was recorded at least ten times. The genes are TRBV7-6 and TRBJ2-7; the match to TRBD1 covers 9 bases. The CDR3 is 14 amino acids. The V segment lost 4 bases and the J segment 5 bases; nucleotides outside the gene matches: 6. The germline V gene has CDR1 SGHVS and CDR2 FNYEAQ. The CDR3 loop reads CASSSRDRDHEQYF. The CDR3 DNA reads TGTGCCAGCAGCTCCCGGGACAGGGACCACGAGCAGTACTTC.